Below, one T cell receptor beta chain is given with its context. Profiled with immunoSEQ multiplex PCR; TCRdb holds only in-frame clones, not every one. Here the sample spans 100,000 to 110,000 clones, approximately 88% being singletons. The entry originates in a study of identifying expanded T cells in peripheral blood. Germline assignment: CDR1 SGDLS and CDR2 YYNGEE. The V segment lost 3 bases and the J segment 7 bases; nucleotides outside the gene matches: 9. The CDR3 covers 14 residues. The chain employs TRBV9 and TRBJ1-1; 7 nucleotides align to TRBD1. Sequencing was done on a sample of blood. This TCR was sampled from a person aged 18 to 75 in good health. This chain's CDR3 is CASSAISGQFEAFF. CDR3 bases: TGTGCCAGCAGCGCGATATCGGGACAGTTTGAAGCTTTCTTT.